This TCR beta chain was sequenced for a study of beta chain features in type 1 diabetes. Comments on this clone: The antigen is unknown.

Findings and limits, study-wide: Among all four CD4+ subsets, Type 1 diabetes patients had TCRB CDR3s that were moderately but significantly shorter.

Germline loops: CDR1 SQVTM, CDR2 ANQGSEA. The CDR3 extends over 10 amino acids. V lost 0 bases and J 9 bases, leaving 3 bases between the germline ends. Investigators reverse transcribed all isolated RNA, so they sequenced expressed TCRB transcripts. Sequenced by immunoSEQ multiplex PCR; TCRdb stores in-frame clones only, minus some. The table has approximately 160,000 clones, approximately 62% seen once. Sequenced material: naive CD4+ T cells from blood. This chain connects TRBV29-1 to TRBJ2-1; D gene ambiguous. The TCR originated in a man between 25 and 39 years old with type 1 diabetes. CDR3 DNA: TGCAGCGTTGAAGACGGTGAGCAGTTCTTC. It encodes CSVEDGEQFF.